These T cell receptor beta chains were read from a single sample in a study of shared clonotypes between healthy human individuals. TCRdb keeps only in-frame clones here, not all; method: immunoSEQ multiplex PCR. The sample holds a few hundred thousand clones, less than 98% seen once. The sample taken for sequencing was naive CD4+ T cells sorted from blood. The receptor source for this set is a young woman in good health. Both conserved end residues are part of each CDR3. Fields, in order: V gene, D gene, J gene, clone size, CDR3 protein, CDR3 DNA. The D gene is left open where the match is weak. Some rows have no size entry. The others give once, few or many, or a class for an expanded clone.

TRBV6-5	TRBD2	TRBJ2-1	.	CASRLAGGSYNEQFF	TGTGCCAGCAGGCTAGCGGGAGGGTCCTACAATGAGCAGTTCTTC
TRBV28	TRBD2	TRBJ2-7	.	CASSSPTSGSYEQYF	TGTGCCAGCAGTTCACCGACTAGCGGGAGCTACGAGCAGTACTTC
TRBV5-1	TRBD2	TRBJ2-7	.	CASSLGGLGLADYYEQYF	TGCGCCAGCAGCTTAGGAGGACTAGGACTAGCGGACTACTACGAGCAGTACTTC
TRBV29-1	TRBD2	TRBJ2-7	once	CSVARRLAGGYEQYF	TGCAGCGTTGCCAGGAGACTAGCGGGAGGTTACGAGCAGTACTTC
TRBV5-1	.	TRBJ2-1	.	CASSLYMGLGVGSYNEQFF	TGCGCCAGCAGCTTGTATATGGGATTGGGGGTAGGCTCCTACAATGAGCAGTTCTTC
TRBV4-1	.	TRBJ2-7	.	CASSQPLTGHFYEQYF	TGCGCCAGCAGCCAGCCTCTTACGGGACATTTCTACGAGCAGTACTTC
TRBV19	.	TRBJ2-1	.	CASSRNNEQFF	TGTGCCAGTAGTAGAAACAATGAGCAGTTCTTC
TRBV6-6	.	TRBJ2-2	.	CASAEHTGELFF	TGTGCCAGCGCGGAACACACCGGGGAGCTGTTTTTT
TRBV28	.	TRBJ2-1	.	CASSPFQGVGEQFF	TGTGCCAGCAGCCCTTTCCAGGGAGTAGGAGAGCAGTTCTTC
TRBV11-2	.	TRBJ2-6	once	CASSLARVSGANVLTF	TGTGCCAGCAGCTTAGCCAGGGTATCTGGGGCCAACGTCCTGACTTTC
TRBV29-1	TRBD2	TRBJ2-1	.	CSAMLAGEVYSYNEQFF	TGCAGCGCCATGCTAGCGGGAGAAGTATACTCTTACAATGAGCAGTTCTTC
TRBV28	TRBD1	TRBJ2-5	.	CASSTRVGTGLGETQYF	TGTGCCAGCAGTACCCGCGTAGGGACAGGGTTGGGGGAGACCCAGTACTTC
TRBV19	.	TRBJ2-7	.	CASSSRVALPGEQYF	TGTGCCAGTAGTTCGAGGGTGGCCCTCCCGGGCGAGCAGTACTTC
TRBV2	TRBD2	TRBJ2-1	.	CASSPGTSGSREQFF	TGTGCCAGCAGCCCCGGGACTAGCGGGAGTCGGGAGCAGTTCTTC
TRBV18	.	TRBJ1-4	.	CASSPGVNEKLFF	TGTGCCAGCTCACCCGGAGTTAATGAAAAACTGTTTTTT
TRBV5-1	.	TRBJ2-7	.	CASSLAATRGGYEQYF	TGCGCCAGCAGCTTGGCCGCGACGCGAGGAGGCTACGAGCAGTACTTC
TRBV11-2	.	TRBJ1-2	.	CASSSSWQDYGYTF	TGTGCCAGCAGCTCCTCATGGCAGGACTATGGCTACACCTTC
TRBV7-8	.	TRBJ2-1	.	CASTLWGPVSYNEQFF	TGTGCCAGCACCCTTTGGGGTCCTGTCTCCTACAATGAGCAGTTCTTC
TRBV29-1	.	TRBJ2-7	.	CSARVSDSYEQYF	TGCAGCGCGCGCGTTAGCGACTCCTACGAGCAGTACTTC
TRBV14	.	TRBJ2-3	.	CASSQIGLRDTDTQYF	TGTGCCAGCAGCCAAATAGGTCTAAGGGATACAGATACGCAGTATTTT
TRBV7-9	.	TRBJ1-3	.	CASSLDRFSSGNTIYF	TGTGCCAGCAGCTTGGACCGCTTCTCCTCTGGAAACACCATATATTTT
TRBV28	.	TRBJ2-2	.	CASSLTRRTGELFF	TGTGCCAGCAGCCTGACACGGAGGACCGGGGAGCTGTTTTTT
TRBV6-6	.	TRBJ1-3	.	CASSPIQDTSGNTIYF	TGTGCCAGCAGTCCGATTCAGGACACCTCTGGAAACACCATATATTTT
TRBV28	TRBD1	TRBJ2-3	.	CASRPGQGYTDTQYF	TGTGCCAGCAGGCCGGGACAGGGATACACAGATACGCAGTATTTT
TRBV9	.	TRBJ1-3	.	CASGRGATSGNTIYF	TGTGCCAGCGGAAGGGGGGCAACCTCTGGAAACACCATATATTTT
TRBV4-1	TRBD2	TRBJ2-5	.	CASSPGTSGDQETQYF	TGCGCCAGCAGCCCTGGCACTAGCGGGGACCAAGAGACCCAGTACTTC
TRBV7-9	.	TRBJ1-1	.	CASSLAHIITEAFF	TGTGCCAGCAGCTTAGCGCATATAATCACTGAAGCTTTCTTT
TRBV6-5	.	TRBJ2-7	.	CASSRDGVSYEQYF	TGTGCCAGCAGCCGGGACGGAGTCTCCTACGAGCAGTACTTC
TRBV18	TRBD1	TRBJ1-1	.	CASSPKTGFEAFF	TGTGCCAGCTCACCAAAGACAGGGTTCGAAGCTTTCTTT
TRBV28	.	TRBJ1-5	.	CASSQRQAYLSNQPQHF	TGTGCCAGCAGCCAACGACAGGCTTATCTTAGCAATCAGCCCCAGCATTTT
TRBV11-2	.	TRBJ2-1	.	CASRDLGRHGNEQFF	TGTGCCAGCAGGGATCTAGGGCGGCACGGCAATGAGCAGTTCTTC
TRBV5-8	.	TRBJ1-6	.	CASSPTGETTPLHF	TGTGCCAGCAGCCCGACCGGGGAGACTACACCCCTCCACTTT